This TCR beta chain derives from a study of beta chain features in type 1 diabetes. Study conclusions and caveats: In comparison with healthy donors, patients had naive, central memory and Treg TCRB repertoires that appeared more similar.

CDR1 is SGHTS, CDR2 YDEGEE, per germline. V shed 2 bases and J shed 6 bases, with 9 bases lying between them. This CDR3 region has 13 residues. Investigators reverse transcribed all isolated RNA, so they sequenced expressed TCRB transcripts. Only in-frame clones appear in the TCRdb table, and some are missing; sequencing was by immunoSEQ multiplex PCR. The table includes just over 600,000 clones, roughly 16% detected once. With regard to this clone: Its antigen remains unknown.

The sequence was obtained from a man between 18 and 29 years old in good health. This sequence joins TRBV5-8 and TRBJ1-3; the D is unclear. Sequencing was performed on naive CD4+ T cells from blood. Here the CDR3 reads CASSLRRSNTIYF. DNA for the CDR3: TGTGCCAGCAGCTTACGAAGATCAAACACCATATATTTT.